This TCR beta chain was retrieved from a study of neoadjuvant anti-PD-1 for oral cavity cancer. TCRdb's table, derived via immunoSEQ multiplex PCR, lists solely in-frame clones and lacks some. The repertoire includes over 30,000 clones, about 80% of them detected once, and almost 3.5% sits in the top ten. Documented time point: after neoadjuvant nivolumab, at surgical resection. These oral cavity squamous cell carcinomas were HPV-negative and locally advanced. The CDR3 covers 16 residues. V trimming: 0 bases; J trimming: 1 base; junction bases outside the gene matches: 2. CDR1 and CDR2 from the germline V gene are SGDLS and YYNGEE.

This specimen consisted of PBMCs, obtained after nivolumab (anti-PD-1) treatment. The TCR comes from a person aged 40 to 85 with oral cavity squamous cell carcinoma. The V gene is TRBV9, the J gene TRBJ2-1; TRBD1 agrees at 9 bases. In DNA form, the CDR3 reads TGTGCCAGCAGCGTAGCTGGGACAGGGTCCTACAATGAGCAGTTCTTC. It translates to CASSVAGTGSYNEQFF.